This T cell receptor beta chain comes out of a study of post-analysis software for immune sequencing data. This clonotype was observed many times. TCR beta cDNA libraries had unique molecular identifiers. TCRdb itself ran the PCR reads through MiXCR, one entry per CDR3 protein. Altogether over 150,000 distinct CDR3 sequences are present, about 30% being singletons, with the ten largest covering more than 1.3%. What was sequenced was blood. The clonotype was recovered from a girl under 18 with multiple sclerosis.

The CDR3: CASSQPTSDGETQYF. In DNA form, the CDR3 reads TGTGCCAGCAGCCAACCTACTAGCGATGGAGAGACCCAGTACTTC. The V call is TRBV14, the J call TRBJ2-5; 7 bases map to TRBD2. CDR1 and CDR2 (germline): SGHDN, FVKESK. V trimming: 2 bases; J trimming: 4 bases; junction bases outside the gene matches: 7. The CDR3 runs 15 residues.